These 19 T cell receptor beta chains were all obtained from the same sample, sequenced in a study of blood T cells in healthy people across ages. The second PCR ran about 6 to 11 cycles with a sample-barcoded 5' primer and J-beta primers. TCRdb fed the 5' RACE reads into MiXCR, producing one record per CDR3 protein. The data hold 2 million or so distinct CDR3 sequences, with less than 50% observed a single time. The sample was blood. These receptors were collected from a woman aged 40 to 49 in good health.

The gene calls are TRBV27 and TRBJ2-5; TRBD1 matches at 8 bases. The CDR3 length is 18 residues. The V gene end was trimmed by 5 bases and the J gene end by 0 bases; junction bases not matched to a gene: 14. Per germline, CDR1 MNHEY and CDR2 SMNVEV (reference sequence). The CDR3 region has the DNA TGTGCCAGCAGTCATGGAATGCGGACAGGGATGTACCAAGAGACCCAGTACTTC. Protein sequence: CASSHGMRTGMYQETQYF.

This clonotype was seen only a few times. V is TRBV5-4 and J is TRBJ1-4; 7 bases fit TRBD1. Trimming took 9 bases from V and 7 from J; bases not matched to a gene: 9. This CDR3 region has 13 residues. Per the germline V gene, CDR1 is SGHNT and CDR2 is YYREEE (reference sequence). The CDR3 nucleotides read TGTGCCACAGCTAAGAGGGGGCGTGAAAAACTGTTTTTT. Translated, it gives CATAKRGREKLFF. Together with reference TRBV5-4 and TRBJ1-4, the CDR3 gives the full variable domain: ETGVTQSPTHLIKTRGQQVTLRCSSQSGHNTVSWYQQALGQGPQFIFQYYREEENGRGNFPPRFSGLQFPNYSSELNVNALELDDSALYLCATAKRGREKLFFGSGTQLSVL.

The rearrangement uses TRBV4-1 and TRBJ1-5, with D uncertain. CDR3 length: 17 residues. The V gene's germline CDR1 is MGHRA and CDR2 YSYEKL. Trimming took 1 base from V and 5 from J, leaving 18 bases between them. This chain's CDR3 is CASSQVCCAETHQPQHF. For the CDR3, the DNA is TGCGCCAGCAGCCAAGTTTGTTGTGCCGAGACACATCAGCCCCAGCATTTT.

The J gene is TRBJ2-3, the V gene TRBV24-1; weak D call: TRBD2 (6 bases). V dropped 0 bases and J dropped 3 bases, with 9 bases sitting between them. Germline CDR1 KGHDR, CDR2 SFDVKD. The length of the CDR3 is 15 residues. Here the CDR3 DNA reads TGTGCCACCAGTGATTTGCTGGGGAGGACAGATACGCAGTATTTT. Its protein is CATSDLLGRTDTQYF.

This chain uses TRBV6-5 with TRBJ1-2; 9 positions match TRBD1. The V gene's germline CDR1 is MNHEY and CDR2 SVGAGI. With V trimmed by 6 bases and J by 3 bases, 8 bases remained unmatched. This CDR3 is 15 amino acids long. The CDR3 is CASSRTTGGDYGYTF. The CDR3 region has the DNA TGTGCCAGCAGCAGAACGACAGGGGGGGACTATGGCTACACCTTC.

The chain recombines TRBV2 with TRBJ1-5, with D possibly matching TRBD1 (6 bases). This CDR3 contains 15 residues. Trimming removed 1 base from V and 5 bases from J, with 12 bases in between. From germline, CDR1 is SNHLY and CDR2 FYNNEI. CDR3 nucleotide sequence: TGTGCCAGCAGTGAAGGCAACAGGGAAGATCAGCCCCAGCATTTT. The encoded protein is CASSEGNREDQPQHF.

The V and J genes are TRBV28 and TRBJ2-6; D call uncertain. CDR1 is MDHEN, CDR2 SYDVKM, per germline. This CDR3 comprises 14 residues. Trimming left V 6 bases short and J 3 bases short, with 9 bases between. Here the CDR3 reads CASSPAHGANVLTF. The CDR3 DNA is TGTGCCAGCAGCCCCGCCCATGGGGCCAACGTCCTGACTTTC. Full variable domain (missing parts from reference TRBV28 and TRBJ2-6): DVKVTQSSRYLVKRTGEKVFLECVQDMDHENMFWYRQDPGLGLRLIYFSYDVKMKEKGDIPEGYSVSREKKERFSLILESASTNQTSMYLCASSPAHGANVLTFGAGSRLTVL.

A few counts support this clonotype. This chain links TRBV29-1 with TRBJ2-1; D perhaps matches TRBD1 (7 bases). Germline CDR1 is SQVTM and CDR2 is ANQGSEA. This CDR3 is built from 13 residues. The V and J ends lost 6 bases and 1 base respectively, with 10 bases between them. CDR3 sequence: CSVQGGSYNEQFF. The DNA for the CDR3 is TGCAGCGTCCAGGGGGGATCCTACAATGAGCAGTTCTTC.

This clonotype was recorded many times. V usage is TRBV12-3 or TRBV12-4 and J usage is TRBJ1-2, with 8 nucleotides matching TRBD1. With 1 base clipped from V and 6 bases from J, the junction kept 7 bases outside the gene matches. CDR3 length equals 15 residues. The CDR3, as DNA: TGTGCCAGCAGTTTAGGGACAGGGCAGGGTAATGGCTACACCTTC. It specifies CASSLGTGQGNGYTF.

This clonotype occurred a few times. This rearrangement joins TRBV28 to TRBJ2-3; D might be TRBD1 or TRBD2, each matching 5 bases. The CDR3 runs to 16 residues. V shed 6 bases and J shed 1 base, with 17 bases lying between them. In germline, CDR1 is MDHEN, CDR2 SYDVKM. DNA for the CDR3: TGTGCCAGCAGGCTACCCCGGGTGGGGGGCACAGATACGCAGTATTTT. Translated: CASRLPRVGGTDTQYF.

V and J are TRBV28 and TRBJ2-7; tentatively, D is TRBD1 (6 bases). The CDR3 contains 16 residues. The V end lost 6 bases, the J end lost 2 bases, and 20 bases lay between the germline ends. CDR1 and CDR2 (germline): MDHEN, SYDVKM. The CDR3 protein is CASSPPDRRTPYEQYF. In DNA form, the CDR3 reads TGTGCCAGCAGCCCACCGGACAGACGTACCCCCTACGAGCAGTACTTC.

This clonotype turned up a few times. V usage is TRBV7-2 and J usage is TRBJ2-3; no firm D call. V was shortened by 5 bases and J by 4 bases, with 16 bases between the two germline ends. The germline CDR1 and CDR2 sequences are SGHTA and FQGNSA. The CDR3 spans 15 residues. The CDR3 nucleotides read TGTGCCAGCAGCCCAATGGACCGCAGGTCAGATACGCAGTATTTT. Translation: CASSPMDRRSDTQYF.

Note on this clonotype: At one boundary the junction diverges from the germline segment, which might be a read error. The chain joins TRBV7-9 to TRBJ2-3; D gene ambiguous. Germline loops: CDR1 SEHNR, CDR2 FQNEAQ (reference sequence). CDR3 size: 15 residues. The CDR3 region is CASSLDSPAGDAQYF. The CDR3, as DNA: TGTGCCAGCAGCTTAGACTCCCCGGCTGGAGATGCGCAGTATTTT.

J is TRBJ2-1 and V is TRBV15, with 8 bases fitting TRBD2. The CDR3 covers 15 residues. J was trimmed by 3 bases and V by 3 bases; bases with no gene match: 4. Germline V gene data show CDR1 as LNHNV and CDR2 as YYDKDF (reference sequence). The CDR3 region is CATSSLAGLYNEQFF. The CDR3 DNA is TGTGCCACCAGCAGTTTAGCGGGGCTCTACAATGAGCAGTTCTTC.

This clonotype appeared a few times. The chain joins TRBV12-3 or TRBV12-4 to TRBJ2-5; 8 positions agree with TRBD1. Losses at the gene ends were 7 bases for V and 6 bases for J; bases not matched to a gene: 4. This CDR3 comprises 12 residues. The CDR3 sequence is CASTQGAKTQYF. The CDR3 DNA reads TGTGCCAGCACGCAGGGGGCCAAGACCCAGTACTTC.

CDR3 amino acids: CATDRGYGYTF. CDR3 nucleotides: TGTGCCACCGACAGGGGTTATGGCTACACCTTC. The chain recombines TRBV12-3 or TRBV12-4 with TRBJ1-2; 8 nucleotides match TRBD1. The CDR3 covers 11 residues. With V trimmed by 10 bases and J by 5 bases, 3 bases remained unmatched.

This rearrangement joins TRBV9 to TRBJ1-5; D remains unclear. V was pared by 5 bases and J by 0 bases, with 9 bases between. The CDR3 covers 14 residues. CDR1 and CDR2 from the germline V gene are SGDLS and YYNGEE. The DNA for the CDR3 is TGTGCCAGCAGTGCCAGAGATAGCAATCAGCCCCAGCATTTT. Its translation is CASSARDSNQPQHF.

The chain carries TRBV6-6 and TRBJ2-1, with 8 nucleotides matching TRBD2. The CDR3 spans 16 residues. Germline assignment: CDR1 MNHNY and CDR2 SVGAGI (reference sequence). The ends lost 0 bases at V and 6 bases at J; junction bases unmatched: 7. CDR3 bases: TGTGCCAGCAGTTACTCAGTGAGCGGGGGAGCCAATGAGCAGTTCTTC. This sequence encodes CASSYSVSGGANEQFF.

The V gene is TRBV20-1, the J gene TRBJ2-3; TRBD2 agrees at 12 bases. The CDR3 has 17 amino acids. The germline V gene encodes CDR1 DFQATT and CDR2 SNEGSKA (reference sequence). J lost 2 bases, V lost 6 bases, and 12 bases had no gene match. The CDR3 loop is CSAPKTSGGFYTDTQYF. The CDR3 nucleotides read TGCAGTGCCCCTAAAACTAGCGGGGGGTTCTACACAGATACGCAGTATTTT.